The TCR beta chain under discussion was sequenced for a study of cytomegalovirus exposure and HLA in healthy donors. Primers for the PCR totalled 60 Vbeta and 13 Jbeta. The method was immunoSEQ multiplex PCR; TCRdb's version includes in-frame clones alone and lacks a portion of them. In the table there are roughly 130,000 clones, over 70% of which are singletons. Trimming removed 5 bases at V and 0 bases at J, with 11 bases between. Looked up from germline, CDR1 is SGHTA and CDR2 is FQGNSA. The length of the CDR3 is 14 residues. Study results and caveats: A further, later analysis showed that HLA-associated TCR beta chains (compared with equally common others) were more clonally expanded.

It was healthy bone marrow donors who served as donors. As regards this clone: Antigen unknown.

This receptor was identified in a woman aged 40 to 50 in good health and CMV-seropositive. The chain is built from TRBV7-2 and TRBJ2-7; D is undetermined. Sequencing was performed on PBMCs. This CDR3 is CASSPIGSSYEQYF. The CDR3 DNA reads TGTGCCAGCAGCCCCATTGGCAGCTCCTACGAGCAGTACTTC.